The clone carrying this T cell receptor beta chain has a handful of counts. Its antigen is unidentified. The gene names here belong to mouse. The CDR3 end falls 4 residues outside the read, so it is completed with the germline J gene. Germline lookup yields CDR1 NNHNN and CDR2 SYGAGS (reference sequence). The CDR3 runs 14 residues. Trimming removed 5 bases from V and 0 bases from J; junction bases left unmatched: 4. Isolated RNA was reverse transcribed into cDNA used as the sequencing template. Libraries were prepared by immunoSEQ multiplex PCR; TCRdb keeps only in-frame clonotypes and omits some of them. In total the sample includes about 120,000 clones, none of them seen once. These data belong to a study of CD8+ T cells in alopecia areata. Across the whole study: Spontaneously alopecic C3H/HeJ graft donors, about 6-12 months old, gave skin to roughly 7-10-week-old female C3H/HeJ mice. Regarding the study as a whole: Shared TCR sequences were less clear between patients than in mice, possibly partly from HLA diversity. Clonality exceeded that of normal scalp in lesional scalp, most notably in alopecia totalis/universalis. Among the cells sequenced in scalp samples are also the resident alphabeta T cells of normal skin.

The chain carries TRBV13-2 and TRBJ1-2, with 7 bases that match TRBD1. This sequence originates from a C3H/HeJ mouse with alopecia areata. The strain bears MHC haplotype H2-k. The source material was lesional skin. The covered CDR3 bases are TGTGCCAGCGGCCGGGACAGCTCAAACTCC. It specifies CASGRDSSNS. The whole CDR3 region reads CASGRDSSNSDYTF.